Here is one T cell receptor beta chain with its context. Its antigen remains unknown. This entry comes from a study of regulatory T cells in long-lasting Graves disease. The CDR3 sequence is 17 residues long. V dropped 5 bases and J dropped 0 bases, with 16 bases sitting between them. Time point: newly diagnosed GD, antithyroid drugs for less than 3 months. PBMCs provided the RNA from which the TCR library was made. EDTA tubes received about 8.2 milliliters of drawn peripheral blood. Libraries of TCR beta came from iRepertoire HTBI primers plus Arm-PCR of CDR3 regions. TCRdb itself ran the multiplex PCR reads through MiXCR, one entry per CDR3 protein. The data contain hundreds of thousands of distinct CDR3 sequences, roughly 16% of them seen just once; the ten biggest clones take up more than 20%. The study's findings and limits: Under persistent disease, TRBV28, TRBJ1-2 and TRBJ2-5 were used preferentially.

The sample also formed part of further work on T cells in Graves' hyperthyroidism and ophthalmopathy. This second study notes: Researchers ran a first-round RT-PCR on the TCR CDR3 using the HTBI primer set. With a median lead of roughly 6.8 months before onset, the model predicted ophthalmopathy.

This receptor was taken from a woman aged 40 to 65 with Graves disease. The chain has TRBV12-3 or TRBV12-4 and TRBJ2-2; D not certain. The source material was peripheral blood mononuclear cells (PBMCs), sampled at new diagnosis, from a patient treated with antithyroid drugs. The CDR3 sequence: CASSLYRGQTNTGELFF. CDR3 nucleotides: TGTGCCAGCAGTCTCTATAGAGGCCAGACGAACACCGGGGAGCTGTTTTTT.